The clone carrying this T cell receptor (beta chain) was observed many times. Its specificity is unknown. This specimen belongs to a study of spatial heterogeneity in lung cancer. Study as a whole: Mean representation of each unique TCR and UMI combination in the raw reads exceeded ten occurrences. Whole-study results and caveats: Tracking of tumor mutation counts was seen in expanded intratumoral alpha and beta TCR counts. Nonsynonymous mutations, ubiquitous and regional, were tracked respectively by counts of ubiquitous and regional expanded TCRs.

Described time point: sample taken at primary tumor resection. Unsorted whole RNA samples from tumor, nontumor lung or frozen PBMC were sequenced. V lost 4 bases and J lost 3, with 11 bases in between. The CDR3 contains 13 residues. Per the germline V gene, CDR1 is SGHNT and CDR2 is YYREEE (reference sequence). Carried by each TCR cDNA molecule was a unique molecular identifier. TCRdb reprocessed the 5' RACE reads with MiXCR, giving one entry per CDR3 protein. The sample lists approximately 12,000 distinct CDR3 sequences, roughly 5.6% seen once, with under 30% in the top ten. The chain combines TRBV5-4 with TRBJ2-7; D tentatively fits TRBD1 or TRBD2 (5 bases each). The sample here was lung tumor tissue, taken at surgery. The receptor comes from a male donor with early-stage non-small cell lung cancer. This chain's CDR3 is CASSRDPDYEQYF. The CDR3 DNA reads as TGTGCCAGCAGCCGGGACCCAGACTACGAGCAGTACTTC.